This TCR beta chain came from a study of T cell changes during pregnancy in multiple sclerosis (dated by TCRdb to 2018 to 2020). About the full investigation: Changes in the T cell repertoire over the course of pregnancy were examined in this study in women with multiple sclerosis.

Details on this clone: What this receptor recognizes is not known. Base qualities are not provided; no much larger clone lies one nucleotide away.

CDR1 and CDR2 are drawn from the germline V gene: SGHTA, FQGNSA. Including cysteine and phenylalanine, the CDR3 has 14 amino acids. Here the CDR3 DNA is all that survives: 42 bases in frame from base 1. V is trimmed back by 5 bases and J by 8 bases, and the junction contains 11 bases that no gene match accounts for. Library construction relied on the immunoSEQ multiplex PCR assay. TCRdb carries this immuneACCESS record with in-frame sequences only. Its versions omit some clonotypes, under half of them owing to an unresolved V gene in the studies checked, with the rest unexplained. This sample comprises more than 85,000 clones, roughly 92% of them detected only once. The top ten clonotypes cover around 1.2% of the sample.

The chain is encoded by TRBV7-2 joined to TRBJ1-2, and 7 junction bases match TRBD1. This specimen was peripheral blood, taken in the second trimester of pregnancy. The clonotype originates from a female donor with multiple sclerosis, enrolled in a pregnancy study. The base sequence is TGTGCCAGCAGCAGACCAGACAGGGCAGTCGGCTACACCTTC. The encoded protein is CASSRPDRAVGYTF.